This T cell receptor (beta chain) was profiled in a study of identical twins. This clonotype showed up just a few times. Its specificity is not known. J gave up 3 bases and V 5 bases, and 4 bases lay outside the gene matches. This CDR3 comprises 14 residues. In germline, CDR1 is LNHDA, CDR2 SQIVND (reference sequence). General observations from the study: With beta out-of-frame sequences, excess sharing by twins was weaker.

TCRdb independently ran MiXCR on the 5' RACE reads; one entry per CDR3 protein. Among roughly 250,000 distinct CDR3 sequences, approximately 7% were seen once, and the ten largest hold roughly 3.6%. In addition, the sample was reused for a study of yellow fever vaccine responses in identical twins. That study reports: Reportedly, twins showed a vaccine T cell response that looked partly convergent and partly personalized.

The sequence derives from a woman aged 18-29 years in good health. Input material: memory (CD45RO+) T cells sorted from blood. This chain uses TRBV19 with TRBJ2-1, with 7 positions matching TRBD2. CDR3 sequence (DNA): TGTGCCAGTAGTCTAGCGGCAGACTACAATGAGCAGTTCTTC. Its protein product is CASSLAADYNEQFF.